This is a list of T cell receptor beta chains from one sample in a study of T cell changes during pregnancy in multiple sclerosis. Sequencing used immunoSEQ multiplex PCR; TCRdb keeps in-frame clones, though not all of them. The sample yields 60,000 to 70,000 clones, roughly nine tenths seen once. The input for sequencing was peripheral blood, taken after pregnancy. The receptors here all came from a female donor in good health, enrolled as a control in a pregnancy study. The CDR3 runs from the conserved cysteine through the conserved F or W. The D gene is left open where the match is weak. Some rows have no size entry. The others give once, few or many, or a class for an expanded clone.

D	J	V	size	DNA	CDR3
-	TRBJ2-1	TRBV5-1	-	TGCGCCAGCAGCCCCGGGGTCAACGGCTACAATGAGCAGTTCTTC	CASSPGVNGYNEQFF
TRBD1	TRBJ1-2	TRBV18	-	TGTGCCAGCTCACCAGGGACAGGGGCGGGAAATGGCTACACCTTC	CASSPGTGAGNGYTF
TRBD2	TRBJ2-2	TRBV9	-	TGTGCCAGCAGCGCTCCGCGCGGGGGGGCCAATACCGGGGAGCTGTTTTTT	CASSAPRGGANTGELFF
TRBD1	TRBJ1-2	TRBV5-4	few	TGTGCCAGCAGCCTCACAGGGGACTATGGCTACACCTTC	CASSLTGDYGYTF
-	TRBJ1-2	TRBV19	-	TGTGCCAGTAGTATTCAGGCAGGCCCTAACTATGGCTACACCTTC	CASSIQAGPNYGYTF
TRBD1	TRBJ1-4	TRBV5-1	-	TGCGCCAGCAGCCCCCGGACAGGGTTCGATGAAAAACTGTTTTTT	CASSPRTGFDEKLFF
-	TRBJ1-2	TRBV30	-	TGTGCCTGGATGGGGGCTCGGAGTAATGGCTACACCTTC	CAWMGARSNGYTF
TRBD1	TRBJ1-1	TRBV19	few	TGTGCCAGTAGGGGGACAGGGGGCGTCACTGAAGCTTTCTTT	CASRGTGGVTEAFF
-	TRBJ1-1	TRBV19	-	TGTGCCAGTAGTATAGCCGGGGACACTGAAGCTTTCTTT	CASSIAGDTEAFF
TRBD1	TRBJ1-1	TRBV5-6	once	TGTGCCAGCAGCTTAATCTTCTACAGGGGGCGGTCTGAAGCTTTCTTT	CASSLIFYRGRSEAFF
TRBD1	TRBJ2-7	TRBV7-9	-	TGTGCCAGCAGCTTAGCCGGGACAGGGAGTGCCTACGAGCAGTACTTC	CASSLAGTGSAYEQYF
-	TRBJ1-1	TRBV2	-	TGTGCCAGCAAAGGGGTTCGTGAAGCTTTCTTT	CASKGVREAFF
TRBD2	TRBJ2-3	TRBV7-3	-	TGTGCCAGCAGCCCCATAGCGGGGGACACAGATACGCAGTATTTT	CASSPIAGDTDTQYF
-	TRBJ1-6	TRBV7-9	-	TGTGCCAGCAGCTTAGCGTCATTGAGGTGGTCCTATAATTCACCCCTCCACTTT	CASSLASLRWSYNSPLHF
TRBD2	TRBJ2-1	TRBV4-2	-	TGTGCCAGCAGCCAGCGGGGGGCCAGCAATGAGCAGTTCTTC	CASSQRGASNEQFF
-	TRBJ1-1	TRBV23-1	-	TGCGCCAGCAGTCACGAGAAAGCTTTCTTT	CASSHEKAFF
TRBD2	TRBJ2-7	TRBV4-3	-	TGCGCCAGCAGCCAAGGAGGGGCGGGGGGTTACGAGCAGTACTTC	CASSQGGAGGYEQYF
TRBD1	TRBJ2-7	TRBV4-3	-	TGCGCCAGCAGCCCACAGGGGGGCTCCTACGAGCAGTACTTC	CASSPQGGSYEQYF
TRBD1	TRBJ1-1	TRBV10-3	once	TGTGCCATCAGTGAAAGGGACAGGGGGCTGAATGAGGGAGCTTTCTTT	CAISERDRGLNEGAFF
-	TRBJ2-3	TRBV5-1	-	TGCGCCAGCAGCTCCCGAAGACCGGGGAGCACAGATACGCAGTATTTT	CASSSRRPGSTDTQYF
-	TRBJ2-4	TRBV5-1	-	TGCGCCAGCAGCGCCTCGGGAGACAAAAACATTCAGTACTTC	CASSASGDKNIQYF
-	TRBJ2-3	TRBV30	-	TGTGCCTGGAGTGTACACCCAGCAGATACGCAGTATTTT	CAWSVHPADTQYF
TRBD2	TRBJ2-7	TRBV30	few	TGTGCCTGCACTAGCGGGGGTTGGGGGGAGCAGTACTTC	CACTSGGWGEQYF
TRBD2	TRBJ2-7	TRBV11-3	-	TGTGCCAGCAGCTTAGTTAGCGGGGGTGTCTACGAGCAGTACTTC	CASSLVSGGVYEQYF
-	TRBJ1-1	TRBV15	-	TGTGCCACCAGCAGATATTCCCAGGGGACTGAAGCTTTCTTT	CATSRYSQGTEAFF
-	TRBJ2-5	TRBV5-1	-	TGCGCCAGCAGCTTGCCGGGCCAAGAGACCCAGTACTTC	CASSLPGQETQYF
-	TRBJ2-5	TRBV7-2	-	TGTGCCAGCAGGCATAATACAGGGAGTGAGACCCAGTACTTC	CASRHNTGSETQYF
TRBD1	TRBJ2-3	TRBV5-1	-	TGCGCCAGCAGCACCACCGGGACAGGGGTCGGTCTAGATACGCAGTATTTT	CASSTTGTGVGLDTQYF
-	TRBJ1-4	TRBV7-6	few	TGTGCCAGCAGCTTAACAGGGTCCGCTTCGGCCCCTAATGAAAAACTGTTTTTT	CASSLTGSASAPNEKLFF
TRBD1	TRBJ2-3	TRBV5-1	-	TGCGCCAGCAGCTTGGCCGGACAGGGGACAGATACGCAGTATTTT	CASSLAGQGTDTQYF
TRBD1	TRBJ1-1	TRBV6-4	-	TGTGCCAGCAGTGCTTCAACAGGGGGCCTGAACACTGAAGCTTTCTTT	CASSASTGGLNTEAFF
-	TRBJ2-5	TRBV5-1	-	TGCGCCAGCAGCTTGGCCGGCAGGAATCAAGAGACCCAGTACTTC	CASSLAGRNQETQYF
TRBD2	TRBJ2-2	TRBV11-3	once	TGTGCCAGCTCTCGCTCCCAGCTAGCGGGGAACACCGGGGAGCTGTTTTTT	CASSRSQLAGNTGELFF
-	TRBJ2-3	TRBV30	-	TGTGCCTGGAGGGACCCCAGGGGACCAGATACGCAGTATTTT	CAWRDPRGPDTQYF
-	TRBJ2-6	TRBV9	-	TGTGCCAGCAGCGTAGCCAGAAGCTCTGGGGCCAACGTCCTGACTTTC	CASSVARSSGANVLTF
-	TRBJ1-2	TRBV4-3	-	TGCGCCAGCAGCCGCTACGACAACCCGTATGGCTACACCTTC	CASSRYDNPYGYTF
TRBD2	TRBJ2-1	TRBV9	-	TGTGCCAGCAGCGTGGGTGGGAGGGGCCAGAGCTCCTACAATGAGCAGTTCTTC	CASSVGGRGQSSYNEQFF
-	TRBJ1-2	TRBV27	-	TGTGCCAGCAGCTTAACCTTCACTGAAGGCTACACCTTC	CASSLTFTEGYTF
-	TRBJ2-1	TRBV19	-	TGTGCCAGTTCGGTCCAGCGGGTCACCTACAATGAGCAGTTCTTC	CASSVQRVTYNEQFF
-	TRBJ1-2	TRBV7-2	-	TGTGCCAGCAGCTTACTAGGCCAGGGATATGGCTACACCTTC	CASSLLGQGYGYTF
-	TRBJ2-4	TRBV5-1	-	TGCGCCAGCAGCTCCACAGAGCAGGCCAAAAACATTCAGTACTTC	CASSSTEQAKNIQYF
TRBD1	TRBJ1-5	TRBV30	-	TGTGCCTGGAGTGTACCGGGACAGGGGCGGCAGCCCCAGCATTTT	CAWSVPGQGRQPQHF
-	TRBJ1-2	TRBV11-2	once	TGTGCCAGCAGCCCCTTGACACGTCGCTTGGGCTATGGCTACACCTTC	CASSPLTRRLGYGYTF
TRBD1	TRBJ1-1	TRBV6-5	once	TGTGCCAGCAGTTCTCTCAGGACAGGGTTGCTTGAAGCTTTCTTT	CASSSLRTGLLEAFF
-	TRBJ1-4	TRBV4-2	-	TGTGCCAGCAGCCAATCTCTTCAGGATTCTAATGAAAAACTGTTTTTT	CASSQSLQDSNEKLFF
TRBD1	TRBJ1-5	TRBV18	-	TGTGCCAGCTCACCCCTGGGAGGACAGGGAAGAAATCAGCCCCAGCATTTT	CASSPLGGQGRNQPQHF
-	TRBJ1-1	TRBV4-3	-	TGCGCCAGCAGCCAAGGACGGGGGATGAACACTGAAGCTTTCTTT	CASSQGRGMNTEAFF
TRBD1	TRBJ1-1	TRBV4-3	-	TGCGCCAGCAGCCAAATCGGTAGGGGGCGGATTGGCACTGAAGCTTTCTTT	CASSQIGRGRIGTEAFF
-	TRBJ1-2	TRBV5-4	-	TGTGCCAGCAGCTTGGAGGGGGGGCGCCTCTATGGCTACACCTTC	CASSLEGGRLYGYTF
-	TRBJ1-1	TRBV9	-	TGTGCCAGCAGCGTAGGCGGGGCTGACACTGAAGCTTTCTTT	CASSVGGADTEAFF
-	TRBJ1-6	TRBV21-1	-	TGTGCCAGCAGCAAAGGGGGGACAGGGTATACCTATAATTCACCCCTCCACTTT	CASSKGGTGYTYNSPLHF
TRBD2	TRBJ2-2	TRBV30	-	TGTGCCTGGAGTTGGGAACGGGGGGGCGCCCCCGGGGAGCTGTTTTTT	CAWSWERGGAPGELFF
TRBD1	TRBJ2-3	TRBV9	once	TGTGCCAGCAGCGTAAGGGGGACAGGGTTGCCAGATACGCAGTATTTT	CASSVRGTGLPDTQYF
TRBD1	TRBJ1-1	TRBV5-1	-	TGCGCCAGCAGCTTAGGACAGGGGATTACTGAAGCTTTCTTT	CASSLGQGITEAFF